By sample share, the clone carrying this T cell receptor (beta chain) is medium-sized. What it recognizes is unknown. This record belongs to a study of Tregs in tolerant kidney transplant recipients. Study findings and constraints: In tolerant patients, donor-specific Tregs outgrew total Tregs, suggesting antigen-driven expansion. This study did not directly address biological reproducibility.

The nonmyeloablative bone marrow transplants came from related graft donors, with transient mixed chimerism. Clones were read by immunoSEQ multiplex PCR, and TCRdb kept only the in-frame ones, dropping some. Of 100,000 or so clones in the sample, 93% are singletons; the top ten hold roughly 1.7%. The sequence came from a human patient who received a combined kidney and bone marrow transplant. Some of these T cells may belong to the graft donor. The source was CD4+ T cells from blood (PBMCs), collected 12 months after the transplant.

DNA for the CDR3: TGCGCCAGCAGCACGGACTACTCCACAGATACGCAGTATTTT. It yields the protein CASSTDYSTDTQYF. The V call is TRBV5-1, the J call TRBJ2-3; D is perhaps TRBD2 (6 bases). The germline CDR1 and CDR2 sequences are SGHRS and YFSETQ. The V and J ends lost 4 bases and 2 bases respectively, with 11 bases between them. CDR3 length: 14 amino acids.